This T cell receptor beta chain was documented in a study of identical twins. This clonotype was counted a few times. TCRdb re-analysed the 5' RACE reads in MiXCR, keeping a single row per CDR3 protein. The profile shows fewer than 250,000 distinct CDR3 sequences, about 15% of them singletons. This sample was shared with a second study, whose subject was T cells expressing NK-cell markers.

Material for sequencing was CD8+ T cells sorted from blood. The sequence derives from a woman under 30 in good health.

In DNA form, the CDR3 reads TGTGCCACCAGAAGCCGGGACGGCAGCTCCTACAATGAGCAGTTCTTC. It codes for CATRSRDGSSYNEQFF. The rearrangement uses TRBV24-1 and TRBJ2-1, with D perhaps given as TRBD1 or TRBD2 (5 bases each). The CDR3 has 16 amino acids. The germline gives CDR1 KGHDR, CDR2 SFDVKD. V dropped 7 bases and J dropped 0 bases, with 15 bases sitting between them.